This T cell receptor (beta chain) stems from a study of cytomegalovirus exposure and HLA in healthy donors. It was with 60 Vbeta and 13 Jbeta primers that the PCR ran. This table comes from immunoSEQ multiplex PCR, and its TCRdb copy is limited to in-frame clones, with some not included. This table lists 53,000 or so clones. CDR3 length: 14 residues. Germline trimming cut 5 bases from V and 6 bases from J; bases unmatched to any gene: 8. Germline CDR1 reads MNHNY; CDR2 reads SVGAGI (reference sequence). This chain connects TRBV6-6 to TRBJ1-1; 8 bases are shared with TRBD1. This receptor was identified in a young man in good health and CMV-seropositive. Sequencing was carried out using PBMCs. The CDR3 nucleotides read TGTGCCAGCAGTCCTCAGGGGGCGCGGGCTGAAGCTTTCTTT. Protein product: CASSPQGARAEAFF.